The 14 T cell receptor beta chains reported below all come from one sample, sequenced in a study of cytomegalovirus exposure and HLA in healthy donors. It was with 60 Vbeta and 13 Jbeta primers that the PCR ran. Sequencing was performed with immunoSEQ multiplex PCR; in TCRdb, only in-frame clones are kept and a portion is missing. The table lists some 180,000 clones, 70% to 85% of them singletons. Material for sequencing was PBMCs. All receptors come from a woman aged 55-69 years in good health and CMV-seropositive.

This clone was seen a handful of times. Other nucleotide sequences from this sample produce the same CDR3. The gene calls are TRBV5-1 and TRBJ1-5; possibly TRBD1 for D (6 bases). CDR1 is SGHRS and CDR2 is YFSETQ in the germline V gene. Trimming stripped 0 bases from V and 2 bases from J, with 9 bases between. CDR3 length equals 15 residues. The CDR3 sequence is CASSLEGGGNQPQHF. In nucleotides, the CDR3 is TGCGCCAGCAGCTTGGAAGGGGGTGGCAATCAGCCCCAGCATTTT.

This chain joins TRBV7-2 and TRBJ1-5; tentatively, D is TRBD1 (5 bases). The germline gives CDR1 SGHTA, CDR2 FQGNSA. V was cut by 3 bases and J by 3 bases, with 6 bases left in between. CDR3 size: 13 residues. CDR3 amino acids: CASSLDTNQPQHF. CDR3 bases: TGTGCCAGCAGCTTGGACACCAATCAGCCCCAGCATTTT.

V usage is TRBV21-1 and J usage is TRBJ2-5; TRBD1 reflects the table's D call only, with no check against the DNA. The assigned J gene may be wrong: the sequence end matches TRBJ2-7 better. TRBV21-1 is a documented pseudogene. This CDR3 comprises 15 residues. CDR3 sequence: CASSKGTGGYYEQYF. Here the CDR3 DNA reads TGTGCCAGCAGCAAAGGGACAGGAGGGTACTACGAGCAGTACTTC.

CDR3 in DNA: TGTGCTAGTGGTTTGTCAGGGCAGGGCGGTGAAGCTTTCTTT. This translates into CASGLSGQGGEAFF. The chain joins TRBV12-5 to TRBJ1-1; a weak D match, TRBD1 (5 bases). The CDR3 runs 14 residues. CDR1 is LGHNT, CDR2 FRNRAP, per germline. With 2 bases removed from V and 7 bases from J, the gap between germline ends came to 14 bases.

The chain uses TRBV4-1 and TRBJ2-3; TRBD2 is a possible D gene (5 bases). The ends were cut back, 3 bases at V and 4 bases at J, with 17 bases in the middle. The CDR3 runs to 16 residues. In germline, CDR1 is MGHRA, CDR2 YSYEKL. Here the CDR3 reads CASSHGLDAPPDTQYF. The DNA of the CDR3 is TGCGCCAGCAGCCACGGACTGGATGCTCCACCAGATACGCAGTATTTT.

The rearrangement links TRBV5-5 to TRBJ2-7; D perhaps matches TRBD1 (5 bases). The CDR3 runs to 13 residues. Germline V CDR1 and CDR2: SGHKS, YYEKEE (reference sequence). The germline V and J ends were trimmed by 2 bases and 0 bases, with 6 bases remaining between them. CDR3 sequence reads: CASSLTGSYEQYF. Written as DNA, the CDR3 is TGTGCCAGCAGCTTAACAGGCTCCTACGAGCAGTACTTC.

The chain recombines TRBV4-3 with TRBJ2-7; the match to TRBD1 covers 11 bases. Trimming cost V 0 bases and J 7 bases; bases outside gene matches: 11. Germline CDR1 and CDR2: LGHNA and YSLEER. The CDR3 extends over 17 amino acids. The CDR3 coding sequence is TGCGCCAGCAGCCAAGACCCCGGACAGGGGGCAACTGGGGAGCAGTACTTC. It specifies CASSQDPGQGATGEQYF.

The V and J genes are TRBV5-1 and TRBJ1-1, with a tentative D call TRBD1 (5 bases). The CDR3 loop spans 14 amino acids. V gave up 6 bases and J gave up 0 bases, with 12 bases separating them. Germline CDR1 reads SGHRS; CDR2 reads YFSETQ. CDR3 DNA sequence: TGCGCCAGCAAGGAGGGGCAGGTGAACACTGAAGCTTTCTTT. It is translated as CASKEGQVNTEAFF.

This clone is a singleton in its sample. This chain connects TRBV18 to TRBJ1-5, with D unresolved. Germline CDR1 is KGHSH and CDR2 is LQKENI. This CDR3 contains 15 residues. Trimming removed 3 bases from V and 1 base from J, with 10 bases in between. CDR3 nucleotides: TGTGCCAGCTCACCCTCTGGCCCCAGCAATCAGCCCCAGCATTTT. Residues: CASSPSGPSNQPQHF.

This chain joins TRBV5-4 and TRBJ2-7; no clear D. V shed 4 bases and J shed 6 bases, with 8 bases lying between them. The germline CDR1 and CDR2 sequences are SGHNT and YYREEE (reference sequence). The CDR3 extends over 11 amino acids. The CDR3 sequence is CASSHRSEQYF. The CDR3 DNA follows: TGTGCCAGCAGCCACCGTAGCGAGCAGTACTTC.

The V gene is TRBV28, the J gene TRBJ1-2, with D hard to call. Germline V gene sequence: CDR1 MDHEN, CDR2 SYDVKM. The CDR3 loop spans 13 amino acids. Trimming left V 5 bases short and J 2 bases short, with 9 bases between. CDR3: CASSPQINYGYTF. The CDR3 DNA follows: TGTGCCAGCAGTCCCCAGATAAACTATGGCTACACCTTC.

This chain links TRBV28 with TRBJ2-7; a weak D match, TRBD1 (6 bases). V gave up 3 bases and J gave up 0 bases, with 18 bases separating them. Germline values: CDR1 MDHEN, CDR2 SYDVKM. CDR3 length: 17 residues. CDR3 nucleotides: TGTGCCAGCAGTTTTTATCTTGGACAGATTAGCTCCTACGAGCAGTACTTC. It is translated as CASSFYLGQISSYEQYF.

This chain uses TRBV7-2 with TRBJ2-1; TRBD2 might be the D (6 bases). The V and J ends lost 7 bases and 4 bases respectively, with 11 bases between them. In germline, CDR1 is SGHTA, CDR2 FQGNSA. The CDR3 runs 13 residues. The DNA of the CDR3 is TGTGCCAGCAACGGGGGTCCATACAATGAGCAGTTCTTC. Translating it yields CASNGGPYNEQFF.

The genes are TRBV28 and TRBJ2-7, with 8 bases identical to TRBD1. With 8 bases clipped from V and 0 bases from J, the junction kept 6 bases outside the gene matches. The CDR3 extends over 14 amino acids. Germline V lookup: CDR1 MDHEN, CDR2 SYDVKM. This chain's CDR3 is CASGRDRLSYEQYF. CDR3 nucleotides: TGTGCCAGCGGACGGGACAGGCTCTCCTACGAGCAGTACTTC.